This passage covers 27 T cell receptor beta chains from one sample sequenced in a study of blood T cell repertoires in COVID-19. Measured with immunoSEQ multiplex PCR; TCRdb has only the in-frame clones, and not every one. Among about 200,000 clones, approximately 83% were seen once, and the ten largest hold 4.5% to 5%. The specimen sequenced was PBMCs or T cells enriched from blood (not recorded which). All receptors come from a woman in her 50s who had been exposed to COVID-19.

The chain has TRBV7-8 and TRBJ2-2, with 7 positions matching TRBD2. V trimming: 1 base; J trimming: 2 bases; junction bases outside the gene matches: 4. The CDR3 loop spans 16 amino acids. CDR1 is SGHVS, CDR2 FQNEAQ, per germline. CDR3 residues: CASSLDGGRNTGELFF. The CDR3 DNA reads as TGTGCCAGCAGCTTAGACGGGGGGAGAAACACCGGGGAGCTGTTTTTT.

The CDR3 DNA follows: TGTGCCAGCACCTACTCGACCGGAGGGGCTCAGCCCCAGCATTTT. Amino acids: CASTYSTGGAQPQHF. V and J are TRBV6-5 and TRBJ1-5; TRBD1 might be the D (5 bases). The CDR3 is 15 residues long. Trimming pared 7 bases from V and 6 bases from J, leaving 19 bases between. Germline V CDR1 and CDR2: MNHEY, SVGAGI.

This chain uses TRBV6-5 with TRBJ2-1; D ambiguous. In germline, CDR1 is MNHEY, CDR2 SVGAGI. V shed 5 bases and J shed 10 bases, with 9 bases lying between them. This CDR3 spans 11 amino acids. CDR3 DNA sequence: TGTGCCAGCAGTCGCATCGGGGAGCAGTTCTTC. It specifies CASSRIGEQFF.

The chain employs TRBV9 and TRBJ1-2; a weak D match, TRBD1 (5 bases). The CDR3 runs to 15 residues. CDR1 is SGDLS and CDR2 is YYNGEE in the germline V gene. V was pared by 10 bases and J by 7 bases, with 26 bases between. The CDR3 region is CASASTGLSLSGYTF. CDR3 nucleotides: TGTGCCTCCGCCTCTACGGGACTGTCACTGAGTGGCTACACCTTC.

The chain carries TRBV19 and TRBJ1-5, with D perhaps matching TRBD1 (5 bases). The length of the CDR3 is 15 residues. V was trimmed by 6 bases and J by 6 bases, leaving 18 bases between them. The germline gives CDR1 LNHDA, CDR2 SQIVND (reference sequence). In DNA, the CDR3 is TGTGCCAGTAGCAGTCAAGGAGGGGCAGGTCAGCCCCAGCATTTT. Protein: CASSSQGGAGQPQHF.

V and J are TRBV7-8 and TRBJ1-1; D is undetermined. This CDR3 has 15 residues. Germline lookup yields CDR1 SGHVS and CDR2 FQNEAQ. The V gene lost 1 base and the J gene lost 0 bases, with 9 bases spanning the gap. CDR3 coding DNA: TGTGCCAGCAGCTTAGGTCCGGGATTGAACACTGAAGCTTTCTTT. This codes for CASSLGPGLNTEAFF.

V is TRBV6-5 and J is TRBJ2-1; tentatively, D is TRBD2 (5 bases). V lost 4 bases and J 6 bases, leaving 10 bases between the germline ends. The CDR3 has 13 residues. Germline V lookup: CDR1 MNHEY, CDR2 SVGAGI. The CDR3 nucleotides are TGTGCCAGCAGTTCCTTCCGGGGCAATGAGCAGTTCTTC. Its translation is CASSSFRGNEQFF.

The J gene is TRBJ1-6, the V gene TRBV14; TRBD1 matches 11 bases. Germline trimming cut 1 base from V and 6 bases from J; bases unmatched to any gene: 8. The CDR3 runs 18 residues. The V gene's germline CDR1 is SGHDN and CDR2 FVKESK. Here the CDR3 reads CASSQATPGTGGNSPLHF. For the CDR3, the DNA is TGTGCCAGCAGCCAAGCCACTCCCGGGACAGGGGGTAATTCACCCCTCCACTTT.

The CDR3 bases are TGTGCCAGCAGGACAGACAGGGCGGGCGGCTACACCTTC. It is translated as CASRTDRAGGYTF. The chain employs TRBV6-5 and TRBJ1-2; 7 bases match TRBD1. Losses at the gene ends were 6 bases for V and 8 bases for J; bases not matched to a gene: 9. The CDR3 consists of 13 residues. CDR1 and CDR2 from the germline V gene are MNHEY and SVGAGI.

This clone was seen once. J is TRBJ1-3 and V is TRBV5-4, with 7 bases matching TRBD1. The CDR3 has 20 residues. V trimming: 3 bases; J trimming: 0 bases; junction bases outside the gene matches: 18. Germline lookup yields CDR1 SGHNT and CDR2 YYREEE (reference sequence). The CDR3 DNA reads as TGTGCCAGCAGCTCCCGCCAAGACAGGGCCATCCCCAGCTCTGGAAACACCATATATTTT. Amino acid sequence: CASSSRQDRAIPSSGNTIYF.

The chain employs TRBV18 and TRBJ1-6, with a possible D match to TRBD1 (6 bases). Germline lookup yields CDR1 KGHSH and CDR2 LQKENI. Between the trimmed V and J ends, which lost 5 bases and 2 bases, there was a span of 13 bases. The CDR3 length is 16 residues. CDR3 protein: CASSSWGGTYNSPLHF. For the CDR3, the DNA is TGTGCCAGCTCAAGCTGGGGGGGCACCTATAATTCACCCCTCCACTTT.

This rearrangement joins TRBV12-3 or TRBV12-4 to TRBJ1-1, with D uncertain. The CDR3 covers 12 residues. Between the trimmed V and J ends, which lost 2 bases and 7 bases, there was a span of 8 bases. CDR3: CASSLTGNEAFF. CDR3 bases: TGTGCCAGCAGTTTAACGGGAAATGAAGCTTTCTTT.

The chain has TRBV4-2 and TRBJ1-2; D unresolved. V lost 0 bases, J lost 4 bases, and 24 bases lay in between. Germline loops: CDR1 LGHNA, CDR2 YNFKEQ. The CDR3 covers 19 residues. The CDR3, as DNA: TGTGCCAGCAGCCAAGAGGTTTCGGCGGGAATGGTTCGTGGCTATGGCTACACCTTC. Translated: CASSQEVSAGMVRGYGYTF.

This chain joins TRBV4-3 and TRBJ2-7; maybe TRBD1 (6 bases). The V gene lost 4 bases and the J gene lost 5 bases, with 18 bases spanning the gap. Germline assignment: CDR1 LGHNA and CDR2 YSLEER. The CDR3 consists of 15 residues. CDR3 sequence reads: CASSPSQAGADEQYF. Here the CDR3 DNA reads TGCGCCAGCAGCCCCTCTCAGGCAGGGGCCGACGAGCAGTACTTC.

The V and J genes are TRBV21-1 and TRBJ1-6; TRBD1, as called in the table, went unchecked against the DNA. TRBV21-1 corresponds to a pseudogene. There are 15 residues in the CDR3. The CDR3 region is CASSKGTGGLSPLHF. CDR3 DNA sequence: TGTGCCAGCAGCAAAGGGACAGGGGGCCTCTCACCCCTCCACTTT.

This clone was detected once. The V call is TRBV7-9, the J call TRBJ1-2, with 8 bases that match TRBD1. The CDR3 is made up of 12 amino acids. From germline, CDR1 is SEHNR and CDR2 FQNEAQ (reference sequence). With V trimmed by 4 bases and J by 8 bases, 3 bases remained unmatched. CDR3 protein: CASSSTGVGYTF. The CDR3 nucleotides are TGTGCCAGCAGCTCGACAGGGGTGGGCTACACCTTC.

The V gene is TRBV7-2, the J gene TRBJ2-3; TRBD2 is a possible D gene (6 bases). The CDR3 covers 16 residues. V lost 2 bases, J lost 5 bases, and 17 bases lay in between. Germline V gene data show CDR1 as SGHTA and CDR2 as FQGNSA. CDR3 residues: CASSLNRRQEGDTQYF. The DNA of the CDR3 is TGTGCCAGCAGCTTAAATAGACGTCAGGAGGGAGATACGCAGTATTTT.

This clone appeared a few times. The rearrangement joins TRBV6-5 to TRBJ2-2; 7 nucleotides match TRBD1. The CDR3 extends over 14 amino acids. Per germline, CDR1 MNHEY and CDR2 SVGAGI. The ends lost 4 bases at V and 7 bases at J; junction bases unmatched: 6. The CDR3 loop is CASSFTGVGGELFF. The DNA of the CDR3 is TGTGCCAGCAGTTTTACAGGGGTAGGCGGGGAGCTGTTTTTT.

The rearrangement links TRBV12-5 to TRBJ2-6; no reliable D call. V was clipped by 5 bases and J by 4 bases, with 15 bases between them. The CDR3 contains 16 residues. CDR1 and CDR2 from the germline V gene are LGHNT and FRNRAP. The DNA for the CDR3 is TGTGCTAGTGGTCGCTCCCTCAGTTCCGGGGCCAACGTCCTGACTTTC. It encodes CASGRSLSSGANVLTF.

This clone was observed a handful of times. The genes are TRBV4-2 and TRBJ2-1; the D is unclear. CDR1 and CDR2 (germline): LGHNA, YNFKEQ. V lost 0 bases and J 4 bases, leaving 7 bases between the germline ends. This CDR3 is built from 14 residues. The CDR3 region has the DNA TGTGCCAGCAGCCAAGATGGAGCGTACAATGAGCAGTTCTTC. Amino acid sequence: CASSQDGAYNEQFF.

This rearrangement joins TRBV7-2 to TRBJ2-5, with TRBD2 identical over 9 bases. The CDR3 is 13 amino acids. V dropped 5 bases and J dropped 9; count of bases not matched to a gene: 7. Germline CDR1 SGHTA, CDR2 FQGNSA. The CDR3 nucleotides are TGTGCCAGCAGCCTATTAGCGGGGGCCCCCCAGTACTTC. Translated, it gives CASSLLAGAPQYF. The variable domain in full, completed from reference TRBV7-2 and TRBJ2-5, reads GAGVSQSPSNKVTEKGKDVELRCDPISGHTALYWYRQSLGQGLEFLIYFQGNSAPDKSGLPSDRFSAERTGGSVSTLTIQRTQQEDSAVYLCASSLLAGAPQYFGPGTRLLVL.

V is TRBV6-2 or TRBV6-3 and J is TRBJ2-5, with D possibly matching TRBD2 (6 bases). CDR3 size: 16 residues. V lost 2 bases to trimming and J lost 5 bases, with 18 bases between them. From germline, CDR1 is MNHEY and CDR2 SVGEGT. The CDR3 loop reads CASSYGLRGGEETQYF. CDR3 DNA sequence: TGTGCCAGCAGTTACGGGTTGCGGGGTGGGGAGGAGACCCAGTACTTC.

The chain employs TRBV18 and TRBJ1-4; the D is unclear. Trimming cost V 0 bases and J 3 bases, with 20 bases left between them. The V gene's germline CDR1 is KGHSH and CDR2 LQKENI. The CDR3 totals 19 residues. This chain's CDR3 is CASSPPKRGGVRANEKLFF. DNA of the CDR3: TGTGCCAGCTCACCACCGAAAAGAGGCGGTGTAAGAGCTAATGAAAAACTGTTTTTT.

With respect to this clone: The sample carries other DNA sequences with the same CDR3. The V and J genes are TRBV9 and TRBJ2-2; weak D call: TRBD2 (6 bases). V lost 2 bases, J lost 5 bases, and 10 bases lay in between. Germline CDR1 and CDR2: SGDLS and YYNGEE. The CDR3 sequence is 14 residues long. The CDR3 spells CASSVGGGTGELFF. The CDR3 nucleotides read TGTGCCAGCAGCGTGGGGGGAGGAACCGGGGAGCTGTTTTTT.

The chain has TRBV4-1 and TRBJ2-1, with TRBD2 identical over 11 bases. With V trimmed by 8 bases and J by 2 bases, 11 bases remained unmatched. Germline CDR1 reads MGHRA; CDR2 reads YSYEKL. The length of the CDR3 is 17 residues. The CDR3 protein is CASSALAGGRTYNEQFF. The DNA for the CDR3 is TGCGCCAGCTCCGCCCTAGCGGGGGGCCGAACCTACAATGAGCAGTTCTTC.

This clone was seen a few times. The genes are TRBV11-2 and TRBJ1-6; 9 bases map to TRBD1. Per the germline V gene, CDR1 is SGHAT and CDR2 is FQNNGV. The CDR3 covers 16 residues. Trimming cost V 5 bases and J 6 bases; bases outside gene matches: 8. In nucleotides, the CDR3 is TGTGCCAGCAGCCTCCGGGACAGGGCGCGTAATTCACCCCTCCACTTT. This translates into CASSLRDRARNSPLHF.

In nucleotides, the CDR3 is TGTGCCAGCAGTTACGTAGCGGGGGGGCAAGATACGCAGTATTTT. The encoded protein is CASSYVAGGQDTQYF. This chain links TRBV6-5 with TRBJ2-3; 11 bases agree with TRBD2. The CDR3 has 15 amino acids. Germline CDR1 is MNHEY and CDR2 is SVGAGI. The ends lost 2 bases at V and 5 bases at J; junction bases unmatched: 3.